This T cell receptor beta chain was identified during a study of blood T cell repertoires in COVID-19 (TCRdb year 2020). For context, the study as a whole: Samples from collaborators originated in the United States, Italy and Spain and spanned both the acute and convalescent phases of COVID-19. The prospective study material was composed of cDNA or gDNA derived from T cells, B-cell-depleted T cells, or PBMCs. Deeply sampled blood TCRbeta repertoires from subjects exposed to, actively infected with, or recovered from COVID-19 were included in the dataset. The repertoires were released in a freely available public database intended as a resource for research on the immune response to SARS-CoV-2. Samples came from the ongoing ImmuneRACE study (first 160 participants) plus 1,254 subjects from 6 global collaborators. Sample metadata almost always included a de-identified subject ID, COVID-19 status, age in years and sex. Where HLA class I and class II types were available, the types were taken from metadata supplied by the sample provider, not from assay-based typing.

There are a few counts of this clone. Its antigen is still unknown. Base qualities are missing; no much larger clone stands one base away. The immunoSEQ Assay, a bias-controlled multiplex PCR, was used to amplify TCRbeta CDR3 regions from genomic DNA. In the source study's methods: Within the assay, amplification of reference gene primers was used to estimate how many nucleated cells each sample contained. Sequence reads were collapsed and filtered to measure the absolute abundance of every unique TCRbeta CDR3 rearrangement. For each sample, productive Simpson clonality was calculated as the square root of Simpson's diversity index over productive rearrangements. TCRdb limited this immuneACCESS table to in-frame rearrangements with V and J called. A share of clones is missing; checked studies link under half to unresolved V genes, and the rest is unexplained. For V, J and clone size, that table is used; D and trimming come from the DNA. The table for this sample lists some 130,000 clones; 75% to 90% of them were counted only once. Roughly 4.5% of the sample rests with the top ten.

The CDR3 has 15 amino acids, counting the end cysteine and phenylalanine. The kept DNA is CDR3 alone, 45 bases in frame from the first base. The germline V gene supplies CDR1 SGHNT and CDR2 YENEEA. The germline V and J ends show losses of 1 base and 2 bases respectively, and no gene match explains 2 bases of the junction. Broader findings and caveats from the paper: The amount of clinical and demographic metadata varied by source and participant and was provided uncurated.

Each collaborating institution followed its own protocols to collect whole blood in K2EDTA tubes. For TCRbeta analysis, collaborator samples were shipped as frozen whole blood, as isolated PBMCs, or as DNA extracted from either sample type. Recombination linked TRBV11-3 to TRBJ2-1; TRBD2 matches 7 bases in the middle. Specimen: peripheral blood. This sequence originates from a human donor in a cohort sampled during active COVID-19. CDR3 loop: CASSLGEGPYNEQFF. The sequenced DNA: TGTGCCAGCAGCTTAGGGGAGGGCCCCTACAATGAGCAGTTCTTC.